Listed below are T cell receptor beta chains from one sample, sequenced in a study of shared T cell receptors in the human thymus. The assay was immunoSEQ multiplex PCR, and TCRdb's table has in-frame clones only and misses some. The sample consists of hundreds of thousands of clones, around 95% of them appearing once. What was sequenced was thymocytes. The receptors shown here come from a human donor. Both conserved end residues are part of each CDR3. A D gene is named only where the DNA matches it firmly. Clone sizes are given selectively: once, few, many, or a class where the clone is expanded.

clone_size	j_call	d_call	v_call	cdr3_nt	cdr3_aa
-	TRBJ1-5	-	TRBV27	TGTGCCAGCAGTCCCCTGGGGAGGGATGGCGGGGAGCCCCAGCATTTT	CASSPLGRDGGEPQHF
-	TRBJ1-5	-	TRBV5-4	TGTGCCAGCAGCTTTGGAGGGAAGGGGCAGCCCCAGCATTTT	CASSFGGKGQPQHF
-	TRBJ1-4	-	TRBV6-5	TGTGCCAGCAGGGTCGCGGCAGCCGAAAAACTGTTTTTT	CASRVAAAEKLFF
-	TRBJ1-2	-	TRBV28	TGTGCCAGCAGTGGAGGGCGCATCTATGGCTACACCTTC	CASSGGRIYGYTF
-	TRBJ2-7	-	TRBV4-1	TGCGCCAGCAGCCAAGATCAGGGAGTAGCGGAACATTACGAGCAGTACTTC	CASSQDQGVAEHYEQYF
-	TRBJ2-7	-	TRBV6-5	TGTGCCAGCAGTTACGAGTACTACGAGCAGTACTTC	CASSYEYYEQYF
-	TRBJ2-7	-	TRBV6-4	TGTGCCAGCAGTGACGAGGTGGGGTACGAGCAGTACTTC	CASSDEVGYEQYF
-	TRBJ1-1	-	TRBV5-4	TGTGCCAGCAGCACCGGGCCTAAGAACACTGAAGCTTTCTTT	CASSTGPKNTEAFF
-	TRBJ2-7	-	TRBV28	TGTGCCAGCAGTTTATGGCAGGGACTGGGCGGGCAGTACTTC	CASSLWQGLGGQYF
-	TRBJ1-1	-	TRBV7-9	TGTGCCAGCAGCACCACAGGGTTTATGAACACTGAAGCTTTCTTT	CASSTTGFMNTEAFF
-	TRBJ2-3	-	TRBV28	TGTGCCAGCAGTTTAGCACAGGATGAAGGTGATACGCAGTATTTT	CASSLAQDEGDTQYF
-	TRBJ2-3	-	TRBV20-1	TGCAGTGCTGGACCGCGGGATACGCAGTATTTT	CSAGPRDTQYF
-	TRBJ1-4	-	TRBV4-1	TGCGCCAGCAGCCACCGGACAGAGGGTAATGAAAAACTGTTTTTT	CASSHRTEGNEKLFF
few	TRBJ2-7	-	TRBV7-9	TGTGCCAGCAGCTTAGTTTCGGATGCCGCGGAGCAGTACTTC	CASSLVSDAAEQYF
-	TRBJ2-7	-	TRBV6-5	TGTGCCAGCAGGCCGGACTCTACCTACGAGCAGTACTTC	CASRPDSTYEQYF
-	TRBJ2-7	-	TRBV6-6	TGTGCCAGCAGTTATGGTCCCTACGAGCAGTACTTC	CASSYGPYEQYF
-	TRBJ1-2	-	TRBV6-5	TGTGCCAGCAGACCCCGTCGGGATAACTATGGCTACACCTTC	CASRPRRDNYGYTF
-	TRBJ1-1	-	TRBV15	TGTGCCACCAGCAGAGATTCCCCACAGGGCCAGAACACTGAAGCTTTCTTT	CATSRDSPQGQNTEAFF
once	TRBJ1-3	-	TRBV28	TGTGCCAGCAGTTCTCCCATCTTAAGACAGCGCGGAAACACCATATATTTT	CASSSPILRQRGNTIYF
-	TRBJ2-1	-	TRBV28	TGTGCCAGCATCCCCTGGAGCAATGAGCAGTTCTTC	CASIPWSNEQFF
-	TRBJ2-5	TRBD1	TRBV7-2	TGTGCCAGCAGCCCCGACCAACAGGGGGCCCGGGGAGAGACCCAGTACTTC	CASSPDQQGARGETQYF
-	TRBJ1-1	-	TRBV12-5	TGTGCTAGTGGCAGAGGGTTCAGGGACGGGAACACTGAAGCTTTCTTT	CASGRGFRDGNTEAFF
-	TRBJ2-7	-	TRBV7-9	TGTGCCAGCAGCTTAGAGGCACACTCGAGCTCCTACGAGCAGTACTTC	CASSLEAHSSSYEQYF
-	TRBJ2-2	-	TRBV4-2	TGTGCCAGCAACTCCCTAGGGGCTAACACCGGGGAGCTGTTTTTT	CASNSLGANTGELFF
-	TRBJ2-4	TRBD1	TRBV9	TGTGCCAGCAGCCCAGACAGGGGTCTAGCCAAAAACATTCAGTACTTC	CASSPDRGLAKNIQYF
-	TRBJ2-1	-	TRBV5-1	TGCGCCAGCAGCTTAACTGGGCACAATGAGCAGTTCTTC	CASSLTGHNEQFF
-	TRBJ1-3	TRBD1	TRBV5-1	TGCGCCAGCAGCTGGGGACAGGGCTCTGGAAACACCATATATTTT	CASSWGQGSGNTIYF
once	TRBJ2-1	TRBD2	TRBV6-4	TGTGCCAGCAGTCTCGGGGGGGGCAAGTTGAGGGATGAGCAGTTCTTC	CASSLGGGKLRDEQFF
-	TRBJ2-7	-	TRBV19	TGTGCCAGTAGTATGTTTTGGGGCGCCTCCTACGAGCAGTACTTC	CASSMFWGASYEQYF
-	TRBJ2-7	TRBD1	TRBV6-1	TGTGCCAGCCTTGGGACAGTCTACGAGCAGTACTTC	CASLGTVYEQYF
-	TRBJ2-5	TRBD2	TRBV28	TGTGCCAGCAGTTTAGGGTCTAGCGGGAGCCACCCCACCTGGGGAACTACTCAAGAGACCCAGTACTTC	CASSLGSSGSHPTWGTTQETQYF
-	TRBJ2-7	TRBD1	TRBV19	TGTGCCAGTAGTTCGAAACCCCTCGGACAGGGTAGTGTGCAGTACTTC	CASSSKPLGQGSVQYF
-	TRBJ2-4	TRBD2	TRBV28	TGTGCCAGCAGTCCATCCCCTATAGCGGGAGTAGCCAAAAACATTCAGTACTTC	CASSPSPIAGVAKNIQYF
-	TRBJ2-1	-	TRBV10-3	TGTGCCATCAGTGCCCCTAGGTGGGGGTATGAGCAGTTCTTC	CAISAPRWGYEQFF
-	TRBJ2-3	TRBD2	TRBV5-1	TGCGCCAGCAGAGGACTAGCGGGGGACAGCACAGATACGCAGTATTTT	CASRGLAGDSTDTQYF
-	TRBJ1-5	-	TRBV15	TGTGCCACCAGCAGAGATTACTGCCGTCAGCCCCAGCATTTT	CATSRDYCRQPQHF
-	TRBJ1-3	-	TRBV29-1	TGCAGCGCCGTTCAGGGCCTAGGTACTCCCTCTGGAAACACCATATATTTT	CSAVQGLGTPSGNTIYF
-	TRBJ2-1	TRBD2	TRBV5-6	TGTGCCAGCAGCTTGCGGACTAGCGGCTACAATGAGCAGTTCTTC	CASSLRTSGYNEQFF
-	TRBJ1-5	-	TRBV19	TGTGCCAGTAGTCTCCCCGCGAGCGTTCGCAATCAGCCCCAGCATTTT	CASSLPASVRNQPQHF
-	TRBJ2-1	TRBD1	TRBV27	TGTGCCAGCACCCCGACAGGGGATAGTGAGCAGTTCTTC	CASTPTGDSEQFF